Sequencing of this T cell receptor (beta chain) was carried out in a study of Tregs in tolerant kidney transplant recipients. Unstimulated Tregs (CD4+CD25+CD127-) and CD4+CD25- non-Tregs were sorted from PBMCs. The CDR3 has 13 amino acids. CDR1 is SEHNR and CDR2 is FQNEAQ in the germline V gene (reference sequence). V lost 5 bases to trimming and J lost 6 bases; unmatched junction nucleotides: 2. TCRdb keeps only in-frame clones here, not all; method: immunoSEQ multiplex PCR. The sample holds 200,000 to 300,000 clones, about 80% seen once. Remarks on this clone: Its antigen is currently unknown.

Study results and caveats: Validation in larger populations is needed because few patients were studied.

The specimen was CD4+ T cells from blood. The clonotype originates from a human donor in good health. The chain links TRBV7-9 to TRBJ1-2; 11 bases map to TRBD1. This CDR3 reads CASSRGQGDGYTF. CDR3 bases: TGTGCCAGCAGCCGGGGACAGGGGGATGGCTACACCTTC.